These T cell receptor beta chains were read from a single sample in a study of cytomegalovirus exposure and HLA in healthy donors. Sequencing was performed with immunoSEQ multiplex PCR; in TCRdb, only in-frame clones are kept and a portion is missing. The sample has 55,000 to 70,000 clones; 60% to 80% are singletons. Source material: PBMCs. These receptors came from a middle-aged man in good health and CMV-seropositive. The CDR3 runs from the conserved cysteine through the conserved F or W. D genes are given only for firm matches. Expanded clones are given a class, and other clones once, few, many or no size at all.

CDR3	DNA	V	size	D	J
CASSPQDRGLSEQYF	TGTGCCAGCAGCCCTCAGGACAGGGGGCTCTCCGAGCAGTACTTC	TRBV9	.	TRBD1	TRBJ2-7
CASSVGVGGAPSTDTQYF	TGTGCCAGCAGCGTAGGGGTCGGGGGTGCACCTAGCACAGATACGCAGTATTTT	TRBV9	once	.	TRBJ2-3
CASSLGGSGSYNEQFF	TGTGCCAGCAGCTTAGGGGGGAGCGGGAGCTACAATGAGCAGTTCTTC	TRBV11-2	.	TRBD2	TRBJ2-1
CARPDRVDNSPLHF	TGTGCCAGGCCGGACAGGGTCGATAATTCACCCCTCCACTTT	TRBV25-1	once	TRBD1	TRBJ1-6
CASRRTRHGYTF	TGTGCCAGCAGACGGACAAGACATGGCTACACCTTC	TRBV6-5	.	.	TRBJ1-2
CASSLMGQRDEQFF	TGTGCCAGCAGCTTGATGGGCCAGCGGGATGAGCAGTTCTTC	TRBV5-4	.	.	TRBJ2-1
CASSLSWQVGEKLFF	TGTGCCAGCAGTTTATCGTGGCAGGTCGGTGAAAAACTGTTTTTT	TRBV27	.	.	TRBJ1-4
CASSTGTEHSPLHF	TGTGCCAGCAGCACCGGGACAGAACATTCACCCCTCCACTTT	TRBV7-9	.	TRBD1	TRBJ1-6
CASRNPLTKETQYF	TGTGCCAGTAGGAACCCTCTAACCAAAGAGACCCAGTACTTC	TRBV19	few	.	TRBJ2-5
CASSPRRSENTGELFF	TGTGCCAGCAGTCCTCGACGGAGCGAAAACACCGGGGAGCTGTTTTTT	TRBV7-6	.	.	TRBJ2-2
CASSYKGVGQGNIQYF	TGTGCCAGCAGTTACAAGGGGGTGGGGCAAGGAAACATTCAGTACTTC	TRBV6-5	.	.	TRBJ2-4
CASSIETGSNQPQHF	TGTGCCAGTAGTATAGAGACAGGGAGCAATCAGCCCCAGCATTTT	TRBV19	.	TRBD1	TRBJ1-5
CAGRQGETQYF	TGTGCCGGTAGGCAGGGAGAGACCCAGTACTTC	TRBV2	.	.	TRBJ2-5
CASRKGQGKGYGYTF	TGTGCCAGCAGAAAAGGACAGGGTAAGGGGTATGGCTACACCTTC	TRBV6-4	.	TRBD1	TRBJ1-2
CASSRQQRGLTKNIQYF	TGTGCCAGTAGTCGACAGCAAAGGGGGTTAACCAAAAACATTCAGTACTTC	TRBV19	.	.	TRBJ2-4
CASSLDSGELEQYF	TGTGCCAGCAGCTTAGACTCCGGGGAATTAGAGCAGTACTTC	TRBV7-2	.	.	TRBJ2-7
CASSPFGTVSVSGNTIYF	TGCGCCAGCAGCCCGTTTGGGACAGTCTCGGTATCTGGAAACACCATATATTTT	TRBV5-1	once	TRBD1	TRBJ1-3
CASGPTGGNTEAFF	TGCGCCAGCGGGCCCACGGGGGGGAACACTGAAGCTTTCTTT	TRBV5-1	.	.	TRBJ1-1
CASSWRGSGGNEQYF	TGTGCCAGCAGCTGGAGGGGAAGCGGGGGAAACGAGCAGTACTTC	TRBV5-6	.	TRBD2	TRBJ2-7
CASSGDRGYEQYF	TGTGCCAGCAGTGGTGACAGGGGCTACGAGCAGTACTTC	TRBV6-1	.	TRBD1	TRBJ2-7
CASSKDGDTEAFF	TGTGCCAGCAGCAAAGACGGGGACACTGAAGCTTTCTTT	TRBV5-4	once	.	TRBJ1-1
CASSLSADRGNEQFF	TGCGCCAGCAGCTTGTCAGCGGACAGGGGGAATGAGCAGTTCTTC	TRBV5-1	.	TRBD1	TRBJ2-1
CASSQPGVESTEAFF	TGTGCCAGCAGCCAACCAGGGGTCGAGAGCACTGAAGCTTTCTTT	TRBV7-8	few	.	TRBJ1-1
CASSQLVENEQFF	TGTGCCAGCAGCCAATTGGTCGAGAATGAGCAGTTCTTC	TRBV7-3	.	.	TRBJ2-1
CASSYSGQGNNEQFF	TGTGCCAGCAGTTACTCCGGACAGGGAAACAATGAGCAGTTCTTC	TRBV6-5	once	TRBD1	TRBJ2-1